A selection of T cell receptor beta chains follows, all from one sample in a study of neurological immune-mediated disorders. MiXCR, applied by TCRdb to the 5' RACE reads, yields one record per CDR3 protein. This table has roughly 62,000 distinct CDR3 sequences, 2% to 2.5% appearing once. Sequenced material: PBMCs. The receptors were gathered from a man in his fifties with multiple sclerosis. Each CDR3 is given with its conserved first and last residue. The order of the fields is CDR3 DNA, CDR3 protein, J gene, V gene, clone size, D gene. D genes are given only for firm matches. Clone size, where shown, is once, few, many, or a class for clones that have expanded.

TGTGCCAGCAGCATCAGACAGGGATCCTATGGCTACACCTTC,CASSIRQGSYGYTF,TRBJ1-2,TRBV7-2,many,TRBD1
TGTGCCATCAGAGGACTAGCGGGGGATGAGACCCAGTACTTC,CAIRGLAGDETQYF,TRBJ2-5,TRBV10-3,.,TRBD2
TGTGCCAGCAGTACGACTGGGGGCCCCTACGAGCAGTACTTC,CASSTTGGPYEQYF,TRBJ2-7,TRBV12-3/TRBV12-4,many,.
TGTGCCAGCAAACAGGGGGCAAAACTAAACCCGAACACCGGGGAGCTGTTTTTT,CASKQGAKLNPNTGELFF,TRBJ2-2,TRBV27,many,TRBD1
TGTGCCAGCAGTGGGACAGGGGGGAATCAGCCCCAGCATTTT,CASSGTGGNQPQHF,TRBJ1-5,TRBV7-2,many,TRBD1
TGCAGTGCTAGAGAATCGGTGTACACTGAAGCTTTCTTT,CSARESVYTEAFF,TRBJ1-1,TRBV20-1,many,.
TGTGCCAGCAGCCAGGGGGGGACTAGCGGATCAGACGCCCAGTACTTC,CASSQGGTSGSDAQYF,TRBJ2-5,TRBV12-3/TRBV12-4,many,TRBD2
TGTGCCAGCAGGGCCGGGACCACCGGGGAGCTGTTTTTT,CASRAGTTGELFF,TRBJ2-2,TRBV7-9,many,.
TGCGCCAGCAGCCTTAAAGGGACATCTGGGCCCCAGCATTTT,CASSLKGTSGPQHF,TRBJ1-5,TRBV5-1,many,.
TGTGCCAGAAAAACCATGCGCCAAGAGACCCAGTACTTC,CARKTMRQETQYF,TRBJ2-5,TRBV5-5,many,.
TGTGCCAGCAGTGACAGGGACAGGGATAACTATGGCTACACCTTC,CASSDRDRDNYGYTF,TRBJ1-2,TRBV2,many,TRBD1
TGTGCCAGCAGCTTATCCATCGGAGGGGATGAGCAGTTCTTC,CASSLSIGGDEQFF,TRBJ2-1,TRBV11-1,many,.
TGCGCCAGCAGCTTGGAGGGACGGGGGTCCTACGAGCAGTACTTC,CASSLEGRGSYEQYF,TRBJ2-7,TRBV5-1,many,.
TGTGCCAGCACCATCACAGGGGGGAGTGGCTACACCTTC,CASTITGGSGYTF,TRBJ1-2,TRBV12-3/TRBV12-4,many,TRBD1
TGCGCCAGTAGACTCGACAGCTCTGGGGCCAACGTCCTGACTTTC,CASRLDSSGANVLTF,TRBJ2-6,TRBV10-2,many,.
TGTGCCACCAGTGATTTTTATACCGGGGAGCTGTTTTTT,CATSDFYTGELFF,TRBJ2-2,TRBV24-1,many,.
TGTGCCAGCAGCTTAGTGTTAGGATATGGCTACACCTTC,CASSLVLGYGYTF,TRBJ1-2,TRBV7-2,many,.
TGTGCCAGCAGTAAGAAGGGGACAGATACGCAGTATTTT,CASSKKGTDTQYF,TRBJ2-3,TRBV3-1,many,.
TGCGCCAGCAGCTTGGGGCAGGGGGGATACAATGAGCAGTTCTTC,CASSLGQGGYNEQFF,TRBJ2-1,TRBV5-1,many,.
TGCAGTGCTGAGGGACTAGCGGGGGTTAGTGAGCAGTTCTTC,CSAEGLAGVSEQFF,TRBJ2-1,TRBV20-1,many,TRBD2
TGCGCCAGCAGCCAAGCCAGCGGGGGGGCCCAGGAGACCCAGTACTTC,CASSQASGGAQETQYF,TRBJ2-5,TRBV4-1,many,TRBD2
TGTGCCAGCTCACCCCTTGACGGAGGGGCTTTCTTT,CASSPLDGGAFF,TRBJ1-1,TRBV18,many,.
TGCAGTGCTCCAGGGTCCCTGAGCTCCTACGAGCAGTACTTC,CSAPGSLSSYEQYF,TRBJ2-7,TRBV20-1,many,.
TGTGCCAGCAGCTCCCAGGGGGGACCACCGAACACTGAAGCTTTCTTT,CASSSQGGPPNTEAFF,TRBJ1-1,TRBV7-3,many,TRBD1
TGTGCCAGCAGCCAAGGTGGGGACGGGAATCAGCCCCAGCATTTT,CASSQGGDGNQPQHF,TRBJ1-5,TRBV3-1,many,.
TGCGCCAGCAGCTCTGGGTCGAACACAGATACGCAGTATTTT,CASSSGSNTDTQYF,TRBJ2-3,TRBV5-1,many,.
TGTGCCAGCAGTTACTCGGGGGCCACCTACAATGAGCAGTTCTTC,CASSYSGATYNEQFF,TRBJ2-1,TRBV6-6,many,.
TGTGCCAGCAGCCAAGATATGGGGGGGGGCCGCGATGAGCAGTTCTTC,CASSQDMGGGRDEQFF,TRBJ2-1,TRBV4-2,many,.
TGCAGTGCTAGAGACCCGGGGGACAGGGGTACTGGGGAGCTGTTTTTT,CSARDPGDRGTGELFF,TRBJ2-2,TRBV20-1,many,TRBD1
TGTGCCAGCAGCTTGTCCCCTGGAGACAGGGGGCTTGGGGAGACCCAGTACTTC,CASSLSPGDRGLGETQYF,TRBJ2-5,TRBV5-5,many,TRBD1
TGTGCCAGCAGTTTACGGGGGGAAGTGGACGAGCAGTACTTC,CASSLRGEVDEQYF,TRBJ2-7,TRBV6-2/TRBV6-3,many,TRBD2
TGTGCCAGCAGCCAAGATTGGGCGGAGATAAACAATGAGCAGTTCTTC,CASSQDWAEINNEQFF,TRBJ2-1,TRBV3-1,medium-sized,.
TGCGCCAGCAGCCCAGGACTAGTCGCAGATACGCAGTATTTT,CASSPGLVADTQYF,TRBJ2-3,TRBV5-1,many,TRBD2
TGCGCCAGCAGCTTTACAGGGTCCCACGAGCAGTACTTC,CASSFTGSHEQYF,TRBJ2-7,TRBV5-1,many,.
TGTGCCATCAGTGGGGGGGAGATCGGCTACGAGCAGTACTTC,CAISGGEIGYEQYF,TRBJ2-7,TRBV10-3,many,.
TGTGCCAGCAGTTCAGGACTAGGGTCGAACACCGGGGAGCTGTTTTTT,CASSSGLGSNTGELFF,TRBJ2-2,TRBV12-3/TRBV12-4,many,TRBD2
TGTGCCAGCAGGGGAACTAGCACTGAGCAGTTCTTC,CASRGTSTEQFF,TRBJ2-1,TRBV12-3/TRBV12-4,many,.
TGTGCCAGCAGCAAAAAGGGGGGGGGCAGCACAGATACGCAGTATTTT,CASSKKGGGSTDTQYF,TRBJ2-3,TRBV21-1,many,.
TGTTCGGTGGTGCCCCCGACGGATGAGCAGTTCTTC,CSVVPPTDEQFF,TRBJ2-1,TRBV7-9,many,.
TGTGCCAGTCCTATCCGGGACAGACACTTC,CASPIRDRHF,TRBJ2-7,TRBV19,many,TRBD1
TGCGCCAGCAGCCAAGAAGGCTGGGGCACCGGGGAGCTGTTTTTT,CASSQEGWGTGELFF,TRBJ2-2,TRBV4-1,few,.
TGCAGTGCTCAGCCTCGACAGGGGTTGTACGAGCAGTACTTC,CSAQPRQGLYEQYF,TRBJ2-7,TRBV20-1,many,TRBD1